This record looks at one T cell receptor (beta chain) sequence and its context. Antigen: not known. One entry per CDR3 protein results from TCRdb running MiXCR on the 5' RACE reads. The table has approximately 230,000 distinct CDR3 sequences, roughly 7.1% seen once. The data are from a study of identical twins. Study observations and caveats: For out-of-frame alpha sequences shared by twins, low generation probability was in excess.

This same sample was also part of a study on T cells expressing NK-cell markers. Per that study: The study sequenced eight donors, seven HCMV-seropositive and one seronegative. The contribution of dominant NKG2C+ clonotypes to CD8+ T cells in five to seven donors was roughly 1.0-7.0%. There were a handful of donors in whom these clonotypes also led the CD3+CD56-NKG2C+ fraction.

The sample taken for sequencing was CD8+ T cells sorted from blood. This clonotype was sampled from a woman under 30 in good health.

The CDR3 sequence is CASGRTDFRETQYF. The CDR3 coding sequence is TGTGCCAGCGGGCGCACGGACTTCAGGGAGACCCAGTACTTC. J is TRBJ2-5 and V is TRBV6-1; TRBD2 might be the D (5 bases). There are 14 residues in the CDR3. Germline-derived CDR1 and CDR2 are MNHNS and SASEGT. Between the trimmed V and J ends, which lost 8 bases and 5 bases, there was a span of 18 bases.